The present TCR beta chain was sequenced within a study of blood T cells in healthy people across ages. PCR was performed a second time for about 6 to 12 cycles using a sample-barcoded 5' primer and a J-beta primer mix. TCRdb recomputed calls from the 5' RACE reads with MiXCR, one row per CDR3 protein. Among 800,000 to 950,000 distinct CDR3 sequences listed, 30% to 45% were seen once. V lost 0 bases to trimming and J lost 5 bases, with 13 bases between them. The CDR3 loop spans 15 amino acids. Looked up from germline, CDR1 is LGHNA and CDR2 is YSLEER. Sequenced: blood. The receptor was derived from a man between 18 and 29 years old in good health. The J gene is TRBJ1-2, the V gene TRBV4-3; possible D gene TRBD1, 6 bases. This CDR3 is CASSQDLAGEYGYTF. The CDR3 DNA reads TGCGCCAGCAGCCAAGATTTGGCAGGGGAATATGGCTACACCTTC.